A selection of T cell receptor beta chains follows, all from one sample in a study of CD8 T cells in Susac syndrome. MiXCR, applied by TCRdb to the immunoSEQ multiplex PCR reads, yields one record per CDR3 protein. This sample has about 100,000 distinct CDR3 sequences; about 95% occur once, and the top ten carry 0.3%. What was sequenced was CD8+ T cells from PBMCs. The receptors come from a human donor with Susac syndrome. The CDR3 runs from the conserved cysteine through the conserved F or W. The D gene is left open where the match is weak. Only part of the rows carry a size: once, few, many, or a class if the clone is expanded.

d_call j_call clone_size v_call cdr3_nt cdr3_aa
- TRBJ1-5 - TRBV6-5 TGTGCCAGCAGTTCCAAAGGGACCAATCAGCCCCAGCATTTT CASSSKGTNQPQHF
TRBD2 TRBJ2-3 - TRBV6-6 TGTGCCAGCAGATTGCGGGAGGGAGGAGCAGATACGCAGTATTTT CASRLREGGADTQYF
- TRBJ2-3 - TRBV15 TGTGCCACCAGCACCGGGGACACCTCTAGCACAGATACGCAGTATTTT CATSTGDTSSTDTQYF
TRBD1 TRBJ1-1 - TRBV20-1 TGCAGTGCTAGGCCGAGGGGACAGGTGAACACTGAAGCTTTCTTT CSARPRGQVNTEAFF
TRBD2 TRBJ2-5 - TRBV2 TGTGCCAGCATGGGACTAGCGGCCCAAGAGACCCAGTACTTC CASMGLAAQETQYF
TRBD1 TRBJ1-1 - TRBV28 TGTGCCAGCCAAACAGGGGGGCGGACTGAAGCTTTCTTT CASQTGGRTEAFF
- TRBJ2-2 - TRBV20-1 TGCAGTGCTCGAAACCCGGACTCACGACCGTTTGGCGGGGAGCTGTTTTTT CSARNPDSRPFGGELFF
- TRBJ2-3 - TRBV7-2 TGTGCCAGCAGCCGAGCCCAGGGATTAGATACGCAGTATTTT CASSRAQGLDTQYF
- TRBJ2-1 once TRBV29-1 TGCAGCGTTGAAGACAGCCTATACAATGAGCAGTTCTTC CSVEDSLYNEQFF
- TRBJ2-7 few TRBV7-9 TGTGCCAGCAGCTTAGAAGGGCCCTACGAGCAGTACTTC CASSLEGPYEQYF
TRBD1 TRBJ2-7 - TRBV4-1 TGCGCCAGCAGCCAACAGGGGGCCCGCGAGCAGTACTTC CASSQQGAREQYF
TRBD2 TRBJ2-7 once TRBV9 TGTGCCAGCAGCCCCGGGGGGGCGGGGAGTGACGAGCAGTACTTC CASSPGGAGSDEQYF
TRBD2 TRBJ2-1 once TRBV29-1 TGCAGCGTTGGCGGGGGGGCCTACAATGAGCAGTTCTTC CSVGGGAYNEQFF
TRBD1 TRBJ2-3 - TRBV7-9 TGTGCCAGCAGCTCAGTCTACACAGGGGCAACAGATACGCAGTATTTT CASSSVYTGATDTQYF
- TRBJ1-2 - TRBV7-2 TGTGCCAGCTCCTCGGATGGCTACACCTTC CASSSDGYTF
- TRBJ1-6 - TRBV5-6 TGTGCCAGCAGCTCCCCTGGGGCAGGGCAGGAATCACCCCTCCACTTT CASSSPGAGQESPLHF
TRBD1 TRBJ1-2 - TRBV2 TGTGCCAGCGGCACACAGGGGGCCGGGTATGGCTACACCTTC CASGTQGAGYGYTF
TRBD1 TRBJ1-4 - TRBV15 TGTGCCACCAGCAGGGAAGACAGGGGGAATGAAAAACTGTTTTTT CATSREDRGNEKLFF
- TRBJ2-2 - TRBV29-1 TGCAGCGCTCGGATTCACACCGGGGAGCTGTTTTTT CSARIHTGELFF
TRBD1 TRBJ2-1 - TRBV18 TGTGCCAGCTCACCACTTGAGTACAGGGGGAAGAATGAGCAGTTCTTC CASSPLEYRGKNEQFF
- TRBJ2-7 - TRBV2 TGTGCCAGCCAGGAGGGCAGGGTCTCCTACGAGCAGTACTTC CASQEGRVSYEQYF
- TRBJ1-2 - TRBV3-1 TGTGCCAGCAGCCAACGGGAAGTTGGCTACACCTTC CASSQREVGYTF
- TRBJ2-5 - TRBV3-1 TGTGCCAGCAGCCAAATAACGGAGACCCAGTACTTC CASSQITETQYF
- TRBJ1-2 - TRBV29-1 TGCAGCGTTGGTCGGGGTTCTCTGAAAGACTACACCTTC CSVGRGSLKDYTF
- TRBJ2-3 - TRBV18 TGTGCCAGCTCACCACAGCGGAGCACAGATACGCAGTATTTT CASSPQRSTDTQYF
TRBD2 TRBJ2-3 - TRBV7-9 TGTGCCAGCAGCTTAGCGAGCGGGAAGGCTACAGATACGCAGTATTTT CASSLASGKATDTQYF
TRBD2 TRBJ2-1 - TRBV20-1 TGCAGTGCTAGCGGGGGGGCAAATGAGCAGTTCTTC CSASGGANEQFF
TRBD1 TRBJ2-7 - TRBV11-2 TGTGCCAGCAGCGAACCCGGGACAGGGCACGAGCAGTACTTC CASSEPGTGHEQYF
- TRBJ2-2 - TRBV4-1 TGCGCCAGCAGCCAGACAGGTGGGGAGCTGTTTTTT CASSQTGGELFF
- TRBJ2-1 - TRBV2 TGTGCCAGCGGTGAATTGAGCTCCTACAATGAGCAGTTCTTC CASGELSSYNEQFF
- TRBJ2-1 - TRBV29-1 TGCAGCGCACTCACAGGGAAGAGCTACAATGAGCAGTTCTTC CSALTGKSYNEQFF
- TRBJ2-5 - TRBV15 TGTGCCACCAGGTGGCAGGCAAGAGGGGAGACCCAGTACTTC CATRWQARGETQYF
TRBD2 TRBJ2-1 once TRBV11-2 TGTGCCAGCAGCTTATATGGGCTCGGGAGGACGACCTACAATGAGCAGTTCTTC CASSLYGLGRTTYNEQFF
TRBD2 TRBJ2-4 - TRBV11-2 TGTGCCAGCAGTCCGACTAGCGGGGGGGCATACATTCAGTACTTC CASSPTSGGAYIQYF
- TRBJ2-1 - TRBV7-8 TGTGCCAGCAGCTTAGGGGGGGCGCAAGATGAGCAGTTCTTC CASSLGGAQDEQFF
- TRBJ2-3 - TRBV7-9 TGTGCCAGCAGCTCTTACCGGGGCACAGATACGCAGTATTTT CASSSYRGTDTQYF
- TRBJ2-7 - TRBV9 TGTGCCAGCAGCCCGGGACTTCCCTACGAGCAGTACTTC CASSPGLPYEQYF
TRBD2 TRBJ2-5 - TRBV4-2 TGTGCCAGCAGCCCCGGACTAGCGGAGACCCTCTACTTC CASSPGLAETLYF
- TRBJ1-1 - TRBV7-2 TGTGCCAGCAGTCGTCGACGGTGGGGGAACACTGAAGCTTTCTTT CASSRRRWGNTEAFF
- TRBJ2-3 - TRBV18 TGTGCCAGCTCTCAGGCTGGACTGGAGGTTCAATTCACAGATACGCAGTATTTT CASSQAGLEVQFTDTQYF
- TRBJ2-2 - TRBV19 TGTGCCAGTAGTTTAGTCGCGTTCACCGGGGAGCTGTTTTTT CASSLVAFTGELFF
- TRBJ1-2 - TRBV6-5 TGTGCCAGCAGTTGGGACGTATCTAACTATGGCTACACCTTC CASSWDVSNYGYTF
- TRBJ2-2 - TRBV23-1 TGCGCCAGCAGTCAAGGCGGGAACAACACCGGGGAGCTGTTTTTT CASSQGGNNTGELFF
- TRBJ2-3 few TRBV27 TGTGCCAGCAGTTTGGTTGGAGATACGCAGTATTTT CASSLVGDTQYF
- TRBJ1-1 - TRBV24-1 TGTGCCACCAGTGATTTGGGGAGCATGAACACTGAAGCTTTCTTT CATSDLGSMNTEAFF
- TRBJ1-2 - TRBV29-1 TGCAGCGTTGAAGATACCGGAGATCCCACTAACTATGGCTACACCTTC CSVEDTGDPTNYGYTF
- TRBJ2-7 - TRBV28 TGTGCCAGCACCCAAGAAGGGAGCGAGCAGTACTTC CASTQEGSEQYF
- TRBJ1-1 - TRBV18 TGTGCCAGCTCACCTCCGGTGAACACTGAAGCTTTCTTT CASSPPVNTEAFF
- TRBJ1-6 - TRBV20-1 TGCAGTGCAGCCGACAGCCACAATTCACCCCTCCACTTT CSAADSHNSPLHF
- TRBJ2-1 - TRBV5-6 TGTGCCAGCAGCGACCCCGGCAATGAGCAGTTCTTC CASSDPGNEQFF
TRBD1 TRBJ1-6 - TRBV18 TGTGCCAGCTCACCGAGACAGGGCGGGGATTTGCCCCTCCACTTT CASSPRQGGDLPLHF
TRBD1 TRBJ2-5 few TRBV3-1 TGTGCCAGCAGCCTCCAGGGGCCGGCGAGGCGTCGAGGGGGCGTCGGGTACCAAGAGACCCAGTACTTC CASSLQGPARRRGGVGYQETQYF
TRBD2 TRBJ2-1 - TRBV25-1 TGTGCCAGCAGTGAGAGGACTAGCGGGAGCAATGAGCAGTTCTTC CASSERTSGSNEQFF
- TRBJ2-7 few TRBV13 TGTGCCAGCAGCTTAGAGGGGGAGCAGTACTTC CASSLEGEQYF
- TRBJ1-5 - TRBV2 TGTGCCAGCAGCGGGACCCCTGGGAGCAATCAGCCCCAGCATTTT CASSGTPGSNQPQHF
- TRBJ2-5 - TRBV4-1 TGCGCCAGCAGCCAAGCACTAGGAGAGACCCAGTACTTC CASSQALGETQYF
- TRBJ2-7 - TRBV4-2 TGTGCCAGCAGCCAAGATGCTTTATCCTACGAGCAGTACTTC CASSQDALSYEQYF
- TRBJ2-7 - TRBV13 TGTGCCAGCAGCCTTAAGGACAGTTACGAGCAGTACTTC CASSLKDSYEQYF
- TRBJ2-4 - TRBV27 TGTGCCAGCAGTCCTCCGGGAAACATTCAGTACTTC CASSPPGNIQYF
- TRBJ2-1 - TRBV25-1 TGTGCCAGCAGTGACAAGGGAGGAGGGGGATGGAATGAGCAGTTCTTC CASSDKGGGGWNEQFF